The clone carrying this TCR beta chain was observed at least ten times. The data were obtained in a study of neurological immune-mediated disorders. Germline V lookup: CDR1 SQVTM, CDR2 ANQGSEA. Trimming left V 4 bases short and J 0 bases short, with 8 bases between. The CDR3 sequence is 13 residues long. TCRdb re-called the 5' RACE reads through MiXCR, storing one row per CDR3 protein. The data contain 81,000 or so distinct CDR3 sequences, about 5.5% of them seen just once; the ten biggest clones take up about 2.4%. Material: PBMCs. The clonotype was recovered from a woman aged 30 to 39 with multiple sclerosis. This chain links TRBV29-1 with TRBJ2-3, with no clear D. The chain's CDR3 is CSVVTDSTDTQYF. Written as DNA, the CDR3 is TGCAGCGTTGTAACAGATAGCACAGATACGCAGTATTTT.